This T cell receptor beta chain was sequenced during a study of blood T cells in healthy people across ages. Study-wide points: Calculation of diversity from one million T cells yielded estimates considered to be underestimates. The CMV status of each donor remained undetermined, and this could have confounded shifts in expanded clonotypes. Measured against age, TCR beta diversity per million T cells decreased in a roughly linear manner.

V was clipped by 3 bases and J by 1 base, with 6 bases between them. Germline CDR1 reads SQVTM; CDR2 reads ANQGSEA. This CDR3 has 12 residues. This clonotype was seen only a few times. As yet, its antigen is unknown. Combining a sample-barcoded 5' primer with a J-beta primer mix, a second PCR ran for 7 to 11 cycles. Tags on each cDNA molecule came from a template-switch adaptor with 12 random nucleotides. TCRdb re-called the 5' RACE reads through MiXCR, storing one row per CDR3 protein. In the table there are about 1.4 million distinct CDR3 sequences, roughly 60% of which are singletons. The sequencing input was blood. This receptor was taken from a young man in good health. The chain has TRBV29-1 and TRBJ1-2; no clear D gene. The CDR3 DNA reads as TGCAGCGTTGAGTTGGGTAACTATGGCTACACCTTC. Protein sequence: CSVELGNYGYTF.